This T cell receptor beta chain originates from a study of T cells in Graves' hyperthyroidism and ophthalmopathy. This clonotype occurred many times. Antigen specificity is unknown. The hyperthyroidism patients had all been newly diagnosed, and their disease duration was under 2 months. Their ages ranged from 18 to 65 years. The PBMCs had their origin in approximately 10 ml of fresh peripheral blood. Study-level results: Ophthalmopathy, as predicted by the model, came a median around 7 months after the prediction.

The CDR3 regions of TCR beta were amplified from RNA transcripts. First-round RT-PCR targeting the TCR CDR3 was performed with the HTBI primer set. TCRdb fed the multiplex PCR reads into MiXCR, producing one record per CDR3 protein. The profile shows hundreds of thousands of distinct CDR3 sequences, over 35% of them singletons. With 3 bases clipped from V and 7 bases from J, the junction kept 5 bases outside the gene matches. The germline CDR1 and CDR2 sequences are SGHVS and FQNEAQ. CDR3 length: 13 residues. The sample comprised blood. This chain joins TRBV7-8 and TRBJ2-7; 8 positions agree with TRBD1. The source is a man between 18 and 29 years old with Graves' hyperthyroidism. The CDR3 loop reads CASSFRTGQEQYF. The CDR3, as DNA: TGTGCCAGCAGCTTCCGGACAGGGCAAGAGCAGTACTTC.